One and the same sample provided the 27 T cell receptor beta chains below, sequenced in a study of OX40 agonist ivuxolimab in advanced cancers. The table came from immunoSEQ multiplex PCR; TCRdb's copy has only in-frame clones and leaves some out. Of 30,000 to 35,000 clones in the sample, over 90% were seen once. Source: CD4+ or CD8+ T cells sorted from blood, taken in a trial of the OX40 agonist ivuxolimab. The source of these receptors is an adult with an advanced solid tumor such as melanoma, head and neck, liver or kidney cancer.

V and J are TRBV6-5 and TRBJ2-5; D remains unclear. V lost 5 bases and J 3 bases, leaving 16 bases between the germline ends. The V gene's germline CDR1 is MNHEY and CDR2 SVGAGI. This CDR3 comprises 15 residues. CDR3 residues: CASSPNQNRKETQYF. The CDR3 coding sequence is TGTGCCAGCAGTCCTAATCAGAACCGGAAAGAGACCCAGTACTTC.

The chain links TRBV7-9 to TRBJ1-1, with D unclear. V dropped 6 bases and J dropped 0 bases, with 8 bases sitting between them. From germline, CDR1 is SEHNR and CDR2 FQNEAQ (reference sequence). CDR3 length: 13 residues. CDR3 sequence reads: CASSFLMNTEAFF. CDR3 in DNA: TGTGCCAGCAGTTTCCTTATGAACACTGAAGCTTTCTTT.

The CDR3, as DNA: TGTGCCAGTAGTTTTCACAGCGACTCTGGAAACACCATATATTTT. Translation: CASSFHSDSGNTIYF. The chain uses TRBV19 and TRBJ1-3, with unresolved D. Germline lookup yields CDR1 LNHDA and CDR2 SQIVND (reference sequence). The CDR3 is 15 amino acids. V was pared by 5 bases and J by 0 bases, with 11 bases between.

The chain combines TRBV18 with TRBJ2-1; D not certain. CDR1 is KGHSH, CDR2 LQKENI, per germline. V was clipped by 3 bases and J by 8 bases, with 11 bases between them. There are 13 residues in the CDR3. This CDR3 reads CASSPLNRDEQFF. CDR3 in DNA: TGTGCCAGCTCACCTTTAAACCGGGATGAGCAGTTCTTC.

CDR3 sequence: CASNIGGRPGGYTF. CDR3 nucleotide sequence: TGTGCCAGCAATATTGGGGGGAGGCCTGGGGGCTACACCTTC. J is TRBJ1-2 and V is TRBV28; D perhaps matches TRBD1 (5 bases). In germline, CDR1 is MDHEN, CDR2 SYDVKM. V was trimmed by 7 bases and J by 8 bases, leaving 20 bases between them. CDR3 length: 14 residues.

This clone was recorded only once. This sequence joins TRBV10-1 and TRBJ2-3; the D call may be TRBD1 or TRBD2 (5 bases each). The ends were cut back, 2 bases at V and 0 bases at J, with 24 bases in the middle. From germline, CDR1 is WNHNN and CDR2 SYGVQD (reference sequence). The CDR3 totals 20 residues. The CDR3 DNA reads as TGCGCCAGCAGTGAGATGGGGACGGCAGAAGATCCGATGAGCACAGATACGCAGTATTTT. Protein product: CASSEMGTAEDPMSTDTQYF.

The chain employs TRBV5-1 and TRBJ1-2; the D gene is possibly TRBD1 (6 bases). The germline gives CDR1 SGHRS, CDR2 YFSETQ. The CDR3 extends over 13 amino acids. The germline V and J ends were trimmed by 0 bases and 3 bases, with 6 bases remaining between them. In nucleotides, the CDR3 is TGCGCCAGCAGCTTGGAGGGGGACTATGGCTACACCTTC. It translates to CASSLEGDYGYTF. The whole variable domain, remainder taken from reference TRBV5-1 and TRBJ1-2, is KAGVTQTPRYLIKTRGQQVTLSCSPISGHRSVSWYQQTPGQGLQFLFEYFSETQRNKGNFPGRFSGRQFSNSRSEMNVSTLELGDSALYLCASSLEGDYGYTFGSGTRLTVV.

The chain recombines TRBV7-2 with TRBJ1-4; D is uncertain. Germline-derived CDR1 and CDR2 are SGHTA and FQGNSA. V lost 1 base and J lost 1, with 13 bases in between. This CDR3 is 17 amino acids long. The CDR3 DNA sequence: TGTGCCAGCAGCTTAGTCTTCTCGAGCGGAACTAATGAAAAACTGTTTTTT. Translation: CASSLVFSSGTNEKLFF.

On this clone: One end of the junction is discordant with germline, which a read error may explain. In nucleotides, the CDR3 is TGTGCCAGCAGTTTAAGGCGGGAGGTTTCGAACTTC. This translates into CASSLRREVSNF. The chain uses TRBV28 and TRBJ2-7; 8 nucleotides agree with TRBD2. CDR1 is MDHEN and CDR2 is SYDVKM in the germline V gene. This CDR3 comprises 12 residues. The complete variable domain, with remaining parts taken from reference TRBV28 and TRBJ2-7, reads DVKVTQSSRYLVKRTGEKVFLECVQDMDHENMFWYRQDPGLGLRLIYFSYDVKMKEKGDIPEGYSVSREKKERFSLILESASTNQTSMYLCASSLRREVSNFGPGTRLTVT.

CDR3 region: CASSYPPWRDKNIQYF. The CDR3 coding sequence is TGTGCCAGCAGTTATCCGCCATGGCGGGATAAAAACATTCAGTACTTC. The V call is TRBV6-5, the J call TRBJ2-4; TRBD2 is a possible D gene (6 bases). Trimming left V 3 bases short and J 4 bases short, with 16 bases between. The germline gives CDR1 MNHEY, CDR2 SVGAGI. This CDR3 is built from 16 residues.

The V gene is TRBV19, the J gene TRBJ2-5, with 13 bases aligning to TRBD2. The assigned J gene may be wrong: the sequence end matches TRBJ2-7 better. The CDR3 contains 20 residues. Germline V CDR1 and CDR2: LNHDA, SQIVND (reference sequence). Here the CDR3 reads CASTPTGTSGKSGQRHEQYF. The CDR3 nucleotides are TGTGCCAGTACCCCCACGGGGACTAGCGGGAAAAGCGGCCAGAGGCACGAGCAGTACTTC.

The rearrangement uses TRBV27 and TRBJ2-7, with D perhaps TRBD2 (6 bases). Trimming cost V 1 base and J 3 bases, with 16 bases left between them. Per the germline V gene, CDR1 is MNHEY and CDR2 is SMNVEV (reference sequence). The CDR3 is made up of 16 amino acids. The CDR3 region is CASSLLSRPEGYEQYF. CDR3 in DNA: TGTGCCAGCAGTTTATTGAGCAGGCCGGAGGGCTACGAGCAGTACTTC.

The chain carries TRBV6-4 and TRBJ1-6; 8 nucleotides align to TRBD1. This CDR3 has 13 residues. J was trimmed by 14 bases and V by 8 bases; bases with no gene match: 11. In germline, CDR1 is MRHNA, CDR2 SNTAGT. CDR3 protein: CASASDRGGSLHF. CDR3 coding DNA: TGTGCCAGCGCCTCTGACAGGGGAGGATCCCTCCACTTT.

J is TRBJ2-1 and V is TRBV4-1, with 10 bases that match TRBD2. V was pared by 4 bases and J by 5 bases, with 5 bases of the junction left unmatched. The CDR3 has 15 amino acids. Germline V CDR1 and CDR2: MGHRA, YSYEKL. The CDR3 reads CASSLLAGGDNEQFF. In DNA form, the CDR3 reads TGCGCCAGCAGCCTTTTAGCGGGGGGAGACAATGAGCAGTTCTTC.

The V call is TRBV30, the J call TRBJ2-7, with 9 bases lining up with TRBD2. Trimming removed 2 bases from V and 2 bases from J; junction bases left unmatched: 7. The CDR3 runs 15 residues. Germline CDR1 reads GTSNPN; CDR2 reads SVGIG (reference sequence). The CDR3 is CAWSLGLALTYEQYF. The CDR3 coding sequence is TGTGCCTGGAGTCTAGGACTAGCGCTCACCTACGAGCAGTACTTC.

The chain joins TRBV9 to TRBJ2-2; TRBD1 agrees at 7 bases. Per the germline V gene, CDR1 is SGDLS and CDR2 is YYNGEE. The CDR3 extends over 20 amino acids. V shed 0 bases, J shed 4 bases, and the junction held 18 bases outside the gene matches. The CDR3 nucleotides read TGTGCCAGCAGCGTAGAACCCCCGGGACAGACGAGCCCTTCCACCGGGGAGCTGTTTTTT. Translating it yields CASSVEPPGQTSPSTGELFF.

The V call is TRBV10-2, the J call TRBJ2-3, with a weak D call TRBD1 (5 bases). The length of the CDR3 is 13 residues. Germline-derived CDR1 and CDR2 are WSHSY and SAAADI. V dropped 6 bases and J dropped 2 bases, with 9 bases sitting between them. The CDR3 spells CASRETATDTQYF. The CDR3 nucleotides read TGCGCCAGCAGGGAGACAGCCACAGATACGCAGTATTTT.

The J gene is TRBJ1-1, the V gene TRBV29-1; no definite D call. The CDR3 is 13 amino acids. V lost 4 bases to trimming and J lost 2 bases, with 11 bases between them. Germline V CDR1 and CDR2: SQVTM, ANQGSEA. The CDR3 region has the DNA TGCAGCGTTGGAAACGGAGCTAACACTGAAGCTTTCTTT. It translates to CSVGNGANTEAFF. The complete variable domain, with remaining parts taken from reference TRBV29-1 and TRBJ1-1, reads SAVISQKPSRDICQRGTSLTIQCQVDSQVTMMFWYRQQPGQSLTLIATANQGSEATYESGFVIDKFPISRPNLTFSTLTVSNMSPEDSSIYLCSVGNGANTEAFFGQGTRLTVV.

This chain links TRBV6-5 with TRBJ1-3; D unresolved. The V end lost 0 bases, the J end lost 0 bases, and 9 bases lay between the germline ends. The CDR3 spans 16 residues. Germline V gives CDR1 MNHEY, CDR2 SVGAGI. CDR3 region: CASSYSRTNSGNTIYF. DNA of the CDR3: TGTGCCAGCAGTTACTCGAGAACAAACTCTGGAAACACCATATATTTT.

The chain links TRBV5-4 to TRBJ2-7; D unclear. Trimming took off 2 bases at V and 7 bases at J, with 7 bases between the two ends. CDR1 and CDR2 (germline): SGHNT, YYREEE (reference sequence). CDR3 length: 11 amino acids. CDR3 region: CASSLGREQYF. CDR3 nucleotide sequence: TGTGCCAGCAGCTTAGGCAGGGAGCAGTACTTC. The full variable domain, in which reference TRBV5-4 and TRBJ2-7 provide the parts outside the CDR3, is ETGVTQSPTHLIKTRGQQVTLRCSSQSGHNTVSWYQQALGQGPQFIFQYYREEENGRGNFPPRFSGLQFPNYSSELNVNALELDDSALYLCASSLGREQYFGPGTRLTVT.

This clone was recorded only once. The CDR3 is CASSPGQSIPSYTF. The CDR3 DNA sequence: TGTGCCAGCAGCCCGGGACAGTCGATCCCTAGCTACACCTTC. The V and J genes are TRBV2 and TRBJ1-2; TRBD1 agrees at 7 bases. Germline CDR1 SNHLY, CDR2 FYNNEI. The CDR3 is made up of 14 amino acids. The trim removed 6 bases at V and 9 bases at J, leaving 13 bases unmatched.

The rearrangement uses TRBV6-5 and TRBJ1-6, with TRBD1 as a possible D gene (5 bases). The V gene lost 6 bases and the J gene lost 10 bases, with 13 bases spanning the gap. The CDR3 is 13 amino acids. Per germline, CDR1 MNHEY and CDR2 SVGAGI. CDR3 sequence reads: CASSPPKGSPLHF. The CDR3 DNA follows: TGTGCCAGCAGCCCTCCGAAGGGGTCACCCCTCCACTTT.

This rearrangement joins TRBV9 to TRBJ1-1; unclear D gene. This CDR3 has 14 amino acids. Germline CDR1 is SGDLS and CDR2 is YYNGEE. V lost 0 bases and J 10 bases, leaving 16 bases between the germline ends. CDR3 amino acids: CASSVDSHAVRAFF. Written as DNA, the CDR3 is TGTGCCAGCAGCGTAGACAGCCATGCGGTTCGAGCTTTCTTT.

This clone showed up just once. The chain joins TRBV28 to TRBJ1-2; no definite D call. The germline V gene has CDR1 MDHEN and CDR2 SYDVKM. The germline V and J ends were trimmed by 5 bases and 6 bases, with 25 bases remaining between them. This CDR3 has 17 residues. The CDR3 region is CASSPPSPAGLSDGYTF. The CDR3 DNA follows: TGTGCCAGCAGTCCTCCCTCCCCCGCCGGACTGTCCGATGGCTACACCTTC.

This rearrangement joins TRBV6-6 to TRBJ2-2; a possible D gene is TRBD1 (5 bases). Germline CDR1 MNHNY, CDR2 SVGAGI (reference sequence). This CDR3 comprises 16 residues. V lost 0 bases, J lost 4 bases, and 12 bases lay in between. CDR3 bases: TGTGCCAGCAGTTACTCGAAGGACACTGGCACCGGGGAGCTGTTTTTT. Its translation is CASSYSKDTGTGELFF.

The chain uses TRBV5-1 and TRBJ1-2, with TRBD1 matching 11 bases. Germline CDR1 SGHRS, CDR2 YFSETQ. J gave up 7 bases and V 4 bases, and 6 bases lay outside the gene matches. CDR3 length: 14 residues. CDR3 bases: TGCGCCAGCAGCCTCGGGACAGGGGGAGGTGGCTACACCTTC. Its protein product is CASSLGTGGGGYTF. Together with reference TRBV5-1 and TRBJ1-2, the CDR3 gives the full variable domain: KAGVTQTPRYLIKTRGQQVTLSCSPISGHRSVSWYQQTPGQGLQFLFEYFSETQRNKGNFPGRFSGRQFSNSRSEMNVSTLELGDSALYLCASSLGTGGGGYTFGSGTRLTVV.

A single count supports this clone. The chain combines TRBV5-1 with TRBJ2-3; D is uncertain. The germline V gene encodes CDR1 SGHRS and CDR2 YFSETQ. The CDR3 loop spans 14 amino acids. With 2 bases removed from V and 0 bases from J, the gap between germline ends came to 7 bases. CDR3 coding DNA: TGCGCCAGCAGCTTTCTCTCGAGCACAGATACGCAGTATTTT. Amino acid sequence: CASSFLSSTDTQYF.